One and the same sample provided the 9 T cell receptor beta chains below, sequenced in a study of T cells in tuberculosis. Using immunoSEQ multiplex PCR, the repertoire was profiled, and TCRdb retains in-frame clones only, with some absent. This sample carries about 34,000 clones, approximately 93% of them seen once, and the ten largest clones take 2.2%. Sequenced material: PBMCs. The receptor source for this set is a donor aged 10-29 years with latent tuberculosis or without tuberculosis infection.

This chain connects TRBV7-9 to TRBJ2-5; TRBD2 might be the D (6 bases). The ends were cut back, 5 bases at V and 5 bases at J, with 18 bases in the middle. The CDR3 extends over 15 amino acids. Germline CDR1 reads SEHNR; CDR2 reads FQNEAQ (reference sequence). This CDR3 is CASSALTGEGETQYF. In DNA form, the CDR3 reads TGTGCCAGCAGCGCCTTAACGGGAGAGGGGGAGACCCAGTACTTC.

The genes are TRBV9 and TRBJ1-3; perhaps TRBD1 as D (5 bases). V lost 3 bases and J 0 bases, leaving 19 bases between the germline ends. The germline CDR1 and CDR2 sequences are SGDLS and YYNGEE. The CDR3 loop spans 18 amino acids. In DNA, the CDR3 is TGTGCCAGCAGCGCGCAGTGGGGGGTGTTAAGCTCTGGAAACACCATATATTTT. It encodes CASSAQWGVLSSGNTIYF.

J is TRBJ1-5 and V is TRBV18; D remains ambiguous. V was pared by 2 bases and J by 2 bases, with 7 bases between. Germline V gene sequence: CDR1 KGHSH, CDR2 LQKENI. The CDR3 is 14 residues long. Written as DNA, the CDR3 is TGTGCCAGCTCACCAGCGATGGGCAATCAGCCCCAGCATTTT. This sequence encodes CASSPAMGNQPQHF.

The rearrangement links TRBV7-9 to TRBJ2-1; D possibly corresponds to TRBD2 (5 bases). CDR1 SEHNR and CDR2 FQNEAQ come from the germline V gene (reference sequence). The V end was cut by 2 bases, the J end by 7 bases, with 6 bases between. The CDR3 runs 12 residues. The CDR3 here is CASSLRTNEQFF. The CDR3 DNA reads TGTGCCAGCAGCTTAAGGACTAATGAGCAGTTCTTC.

The chain recombines TRBV12-5 with TRBJ1-4, with 7 bases lining up with TRBD1. The length of the CDR3 is 22 residues. CDR1 is LGHNT and CDR2 is FRNRAP in the germline V gene. V lost 2 bases and J lost 0; bases outside the gene matches: 21. DNA of the CDR3: TGTGCTAGTGGTTTGCTAAAAAAGAAACCGGGACAGTTACTAGCAACTAATGAAAAACTGTTTTTT. Its translation: CASGLLKKKPGQLLATNEKLFF.

This chain joins TRBV7-8 and TRBJ2-7; 8 bases line up with TRBD2. J gave up 2 bases and V 1 base, and 4 bases lay outside the gene matches. Germline CDR1 reads SGHVS; CDR2 reads FQNEAQ. The length of the CDR3 is 15 residues. The CDR3 spells CASSLVAGGAYEQYF. CDR3 nucleotide sequence: TGTGCCAGCAGCTTAGTTGCGGGAGGAGCCTACGAGCAGTACTTC.

This clone showed up just once. V is TRBV5-5 and J is TRBJ1-5; tentative D call: TRBD1 (5 bases). Germline CDR1 and CDR2: SGHKS and YYEKEE (reference sequence). With 3 bases removed from V and 0 bases from J, the gap between germline ends came to 7 bases. The CDR3 totals 14 residues. The CDR3 here is CASSWGYSNQPQHF. The CDR3 DNA follows: TGTGCCAGCAGCTGGGGCTATAGCAATCAGCCCCAGCATTTT. Looking up the rest from reference TRBV5-5 and TRBJ1-5 gives the full variable domain: DAGVTQSPTHLIKTRGQQVTLRCSPISGHKSVSWYQQVLGQGPQFIFQYYEKEERGRGNFPDRFSARQFPNYSSELNVNALLLGDSALYLCASSWGYSNQPQHFGDGTRLSIL.

DNA for the CDR3: TGCGCCAGCAGCTTGAGCAGGGTCCCAACCGGGGAGCTGTTTTTT. Translating it yields CASSLSRVPTGELFF. The chain is built from TRBV5-1 and TRBJ2-2; D perhaps matches TRBD1 (5 bases). The V gene's germline CDR1 is SGHRS and CDR2 YFSETQ. V lost 1 base, J lost 5 bases, and 12 bases lay in between. The CDR3 is made up of 15 amino acids. Full variable domain (missing parts from reference TRBV5-1 and TRBJ2-2): KAGVTQTPRYLIKTRGQQVTLSCSPISGHRSVSWYQQTPGQGLQFLFEYFSETQRNKGNFPGRFSGRQFSNSRSEMNVSTLELGDSALYLCASSLSRVPTGELFFGEGSRLTVL.

The gene calls are TRBV5-1 and TRBJ2-5, with 11 nucleotides matching TRBD1. This CDR3 has 16 residues. Germline V gene lookup returns CDR1 SGHRS and CDR2 YFSETQ. V lost 4 bases to trimming and J lost 0 bases; unmatched junction nucleotides: 5. CDR3 region: CASSGGTGGYQETQYF. CDR3 in DNA: TGCGCCAGCAGCGGGGGGACAGGGGGATACCAAGAGACCCAGTACTTC.